The next 2 T cell receptor beta chains were all read from a single sample in a study of shared clonotypes between healthy human individuals. Naive CD8 isolation took CD45RO-negative cells positively selected for CCR7 and excluded terminally differentiated effector memory CD45RA+ cells. Only in-frame clones appear in the TCRdb table, and some are missing; sequencing was by immunoSEQ multiplex PCR. The table lists some 2,000,000 clones, about 95% of them singletons, with about 1.1% in the top ten. Sequenced sample: naive CD8+ T cells sorted from blood. The receptors originated from a man between 18 and 29 years old in good health.

This sequence joins TRBV9 and TRBJ2-3; 12 positions match TRBD2. The V gene end was trimmed by 4 bases and the J gene end by 2 bases; junction bases not matched to a gene: 8. Germline CDR1 and CDR2: SGDLS and YYNGEE. The CDR3 consists of 17 residues. The CDR3: CASSPRTSGKLTDTQYF. The CDR3 DNA sequence: TGTGCCAGCAGCCCGCGGACTAGCGGGAAGCTCACAGATACGCAGTATTTT. Filled out from reference TRBV9 and TRBJ2-3, the complete variable domain reads DSGVTQTPKHLITATGQRVTLRCSPRSGDLSVYWYQQSLDQGLQFLIQYYNGEERAKGNILERFSAQQFPDLHSELNLSSLELGDSALYFCASSPRTSGKLTDTQYFGPGTRLTVL.

This clone has only one observation. This chain links TRBV7-2 with TRBJ2-7; 13 positions match TRBD2. The V segment lost 4 bases and the J segment 2 bases; nucleotides outside the gene matches: 11. This CDR3 is built from 18 residues. Per germline, CDR1 SGHTA and CDR2 FQGNSA. The chain's CDR3 is CASSSRTSGRHLTYEQYF. CDR3 bases: TGTGCCAGCAGCTCGAGGACTAGCGGGAGACACTTAACCTACGAGCAGTACTTC.